This entry concerns a single T cell receptor (beta chain). Antigen unknown. The junction differs from germline at one of its ends, possibly a read error. This sample was included in a study of tumor-infiltrating lymphocytes in primary liver carcinoma. Study-level findings and limits: Top-250-clone fractions were significantly higher in tumors than in blood (p = 0.039).

RNA and DNA were co-extracted from 20-30 mg of unsorted bulk tissue. More than 75% viable tumor cells made up every tumor sample. This CDR3 spans 13 amino acids. TCR beta cDNA was reverse-transcribed from 500 to 550 ng of total RNA. The reaction used a constant-region primer and ProtoScript II reverse transcriptase. Modified slightly, ARM-PCR produced TCR beta libraries over three nested multiplex PCR rounds. Rounds one and two of PCR, each of 10 cycles, were primed with TRBV1-TRBV30 forward primers and a C-beta reverse primer. Each CDR3 protein is one row after TCRdb ran MiXCR on the multiplex PCR reads. In the table there are 50,000 to 70,000 distinct CDR3 sequences, about two thirds of which are singletons.

The sample comprised liver tumor tissue from sampling region 2. The sample's subset: tumor region T2, inferior pole. The source is a man aged 35-49 years with primary liver carcinoma and hepatitis B virus infection. The chain employs TRBV12-3 or TRBV12-4 and TRBJ2-1; D gene ambiguous. CDR3 nucleotides: TGTGTCAGCAGTTTAAGACCGTACAATGAGCAGTTCTTC. Translation: CVSSLRPYNEQFF.